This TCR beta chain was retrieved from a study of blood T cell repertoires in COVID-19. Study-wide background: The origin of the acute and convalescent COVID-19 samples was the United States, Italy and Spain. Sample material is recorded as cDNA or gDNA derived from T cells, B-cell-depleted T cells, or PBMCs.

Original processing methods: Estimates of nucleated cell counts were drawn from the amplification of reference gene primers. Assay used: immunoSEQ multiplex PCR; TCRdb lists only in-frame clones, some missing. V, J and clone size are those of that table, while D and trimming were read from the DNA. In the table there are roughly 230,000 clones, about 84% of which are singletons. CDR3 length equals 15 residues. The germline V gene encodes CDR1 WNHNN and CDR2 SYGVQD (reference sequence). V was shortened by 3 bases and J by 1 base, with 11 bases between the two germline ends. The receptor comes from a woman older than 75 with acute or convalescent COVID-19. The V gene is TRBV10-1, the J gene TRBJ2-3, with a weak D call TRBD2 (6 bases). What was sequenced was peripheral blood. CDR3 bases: TGCGCCAGCAGTGATGGCGGGACCGGCACAGATACGCAGTATTTT. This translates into CASSDGGTGTDTQYF.